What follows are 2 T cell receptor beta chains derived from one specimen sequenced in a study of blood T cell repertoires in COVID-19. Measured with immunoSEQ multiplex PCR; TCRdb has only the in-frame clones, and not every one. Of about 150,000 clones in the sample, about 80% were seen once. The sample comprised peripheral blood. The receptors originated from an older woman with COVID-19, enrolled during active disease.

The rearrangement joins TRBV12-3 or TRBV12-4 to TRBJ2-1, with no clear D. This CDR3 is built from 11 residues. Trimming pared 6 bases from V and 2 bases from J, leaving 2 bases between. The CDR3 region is CASSTYNEQFF. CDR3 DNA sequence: TGTGCCAGCAGCACCTACAATGAGCAGTTCTTC.

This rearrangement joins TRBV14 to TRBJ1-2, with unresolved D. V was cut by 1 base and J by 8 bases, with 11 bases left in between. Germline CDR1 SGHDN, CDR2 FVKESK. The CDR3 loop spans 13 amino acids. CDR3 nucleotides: TGTGCCAGCAGCCAAGCTCGAGAGGGAGGCTACACCTTC. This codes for CASSQAREGGYTF.